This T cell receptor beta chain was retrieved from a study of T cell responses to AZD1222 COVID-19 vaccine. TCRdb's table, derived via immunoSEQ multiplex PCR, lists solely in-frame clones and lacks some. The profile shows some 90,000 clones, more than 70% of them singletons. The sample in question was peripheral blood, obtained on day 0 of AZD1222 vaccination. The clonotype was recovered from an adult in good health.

In nucleotides, the CDR3 is TGTGCCAGCGGACAATTAAGGGCTGAAGCTTTCTTT. Amino acid sequence: CASGQLRAEAFF. The chain combines TRBV5-8 with TRBJ1-1; maybe TRBD1 (5 bases). CDR3 length: 12 amino acids. Looked up from germline, CDR1 is SGHTS and CDR2 is YDEGEE. V shed 7 bases and J shed 6 bases, with 13 bases lying between them.